This is a list of T cell receptor beta chains from one sample in a study of PD-1 blockade in classical Hodgkin lymphoma. Using immunoSEQ multiplex PCR, the repertoire was profiled, and TCRdb retains in-frame clones only, with some absent. This sample has tens of thousands of clones, with more than 70% found just once. The sample here was peripheral blood mononuclear cells (PBMCs), taken at baseline. The source of these receptors is a human donor with classical Hodgkin lymphoma. CDR3s include the opening cysteine and the closing phenylalanine or tryptophan. Fields, in order: clone size, J gene, D gene, V gene, CDR3 DNA, CDR3 protein. D genes are given only for firm matches. Clone size is stated in some rows and not others, as once, few, many or a class when expanded.

abundance: once; j_gene: TRBJ1-6; d_gene: TRBD1; v_gene: TRBV29-1; CDR3nt: TGCAGCGGGCAGACAGGGTACGGTTCACCCCTCCACTTT; CDR3aa: CSGQTGYGSPLHF
abundance: NA; j_gene: TRBJ2-3; d_gene: NA; v_gene: TRBV11-2; CDR3nt: TGTGCCAGCAGCTTGGGAGGTACCACAGATACGCAGTATTTT; CDR3aa: CASSLGGTTDTQYF
abundance: NA; j_gene: TRBJ2-2; d_gene: TRBD1; v_gene: TRBV14; CDR3nt: TGTGCCAGCAGCCAATTGTCATTCCTAATGCTAGCCAACAGGGGGGAGAACACCGGGGAGCTGTTTTTT; CDR3aa: CASSQLSFLMLANRGENTGELFF
abundance: NA; j_gene: TRBJ2-3; d_gene: NA; v_gene: TRBV6-6; CDR3nt: TGTGCCAGCAATAATGAGGATACGCAGTATTTT; CDR3aa: CASNNEDTQYF
abundance: NA; j_gene: TRBJ2-2; d_gene: NA; v_gene: TRBV19; CDR3nt: TGTGCCAGTAGTATTCAAGGGGAGCTGTTTTTT; CDR3aa: CASSIQGELFF
abundance: NA; j_gene: TRBJ1-2; d_gene: TRBD1; v_gene: TRBV5-4; CDR3nt: TGTGCCAGCAGCTCGAGGGGGCCTGGCTATGGCTACACCTTC; CDR3aa: CASSSRGPGYGYTF
abundance: NA; j_gene: TRBJ2-7; d_gene: TRBD1; v_gene: TRBV6-5; CDR3nt: TGTGCCAGCAGCCGCGGACAGGGGGGATACGAGCAGTACTTC; CDR3aa: CASSRGQGGYEQYF
abundance: NA; j_gene: TRBJ1-2; d_gene: TRBD1; v_gene: TRBV7-2; CDR3nt: TGTGCCAGCAGCTTAGGCCCCGACAGGGGCAATGGCTACACCTTC; CDR3aa: CASSLGPDRGNGYTF
abundance: NA; j_gene: TRBJ1-2; d_gene: NA; v_gene: TRBV14; CDR3nt: TGTGCCAGCAGCCAAGATCCCAGGGCTATATATGGCTACACCTTC; CDR3aa: CASSQDPRAIYGYTF
abundance: NA; j_gene: TRBJ2-7; d_gene: NA; v_gene: TRBV4-2; CDR3nt: TGTGCCAGCAGCCCCCGGGGCGGGGGCGAAGCCGGGCACTACGAGCAGTACTTC; CDR3aa: CASSPRGGGEAGHYEQYF
abundance: NA; j_gene: TRBJ1-1; d_gene: TRBD1; v_gene: TRBV29-1; CDR3nt: TGCAGCGTCTCACAGGGGTTTGAAGCTTTCTTT; CDR3aa: CSVSQGFEAFF
abundance: few; j_gene: TRBJ2-1; d_gene: NA; v_gene: TRBV11-2; CDR3nt: TGTGCCAGCAGCCCCCTGGGCGGAGTATACAATGAGCAGTTCTTC; CDR3aa: CASSPLGGVYNEQFF
abundance: NA; j_gene: TRBJ2-2; d_gene: NA; v_gene: TRBV2; CDR3nt: TGTGCCAGCAGTGAGAACAGCAATACCGGGGAGCTGTTTTTT; CDR3aa: CASSENSNTGELFF
abundance: once; j_gene: TRBJ2-5; d_gene: NA; v_gene: TRBV7-2; CDR3nt: TGTGCCAGCAGCTTAGCGAGGAAGACCCAGTACTTC; CDR3aa: CASSLARKTQYF
abundance: NA; j_gene: TRBJ2-1; d_gene: TRBD2; v_gene: TRBV6-8; CDR3nt: TGTGCCAGCAGTTACCCGACTAGCGGGGGGGAAGAGCAGTTCTTC; CDR3aa: CASSYPTSGGEEQFF
abundance: NA; j_gene: TRBJ2-3; d_gene: TRBD2; v_gene: TRBV7-9; CDR3nt: TGTGCCAGCAGAGTTCCGACTAGCGGGGGGACAGATACGCAGTATTTT; CDR3aa: CASRVPTSGGTDTQYF
abundance: NA; j_gene: TRBJ2-5; d_gene: NA; v_gene: TRBV7-2; CDR3nt: TGTGCCAGCAGCTTGGGGGCTAGCGGACAAGAGACCCAGTACTTC; CDR3aa: CASSLGASGQETQYF
abundance: NA; j_gene: TRBJ2-1; d_gene: TRBD2; v_gene: TRBV2; CDR3nt: TGTGCCAGCAGCGACCAAAGCGGGGGGGCCAACAATGAGCAGTTCTTC; CDR3aa: CASSDQSGGANNEQFF
abundance: NA; j_gene: TRBJ2-6; d_gene: NA; v_gene: TRBV5-6; CDR3nt: TGTGCCAGCAGCTTTCGAATAAGCTCTGGGGCCAACGTCCTGACTTTC; CDR3aa: CASSFRISSGANVLTF
abundance: NA; j_gene: TRBJ2-7; d_gene: TRBD2; v_gene: TRBV10-3; CDR3nt: TGTGCCATCAGTGATTTCGGGGGGGTTAGCGAGCAGTACTTC; CDR3aa: CAISDFGGVSEQYF
abundance: few; j_gene: TRBJ2-1; d_gene: TRBD2; v_gene: TRBV15; CDR3nt: TGTGCCACCAGCAGAGAGGCTGGGGGGGATGAGCAGTTCTTC; CDR3aa: CATSREAGGDEQFF
abundance: NA; j_gene: TRBJ2-1; d_gene: NA; v_gene: TRBV28; CDR3nt: TGTGCCAGCAGTTTCGCACAGTACCCTTACAATGAGCAGTTCTTC; CDR3aa: CASSFAQYPYNEQFF
abundance: NA; j_gene: TRBJ1-3; d_gene: NA; v_gene: TRBV19; CDR3nt: TGTGCCAGTACTCCCGAGTCAACTGGAAACACCATATATTTT; CDR3aa: CASTPESTGNTIYF
abundance: NA; j_gene: TRBJ2-1; d_gene: NA; v_gene: TRBV11-3; CDR3nt: TGTGCCAGCAGCTTAGGCAGGGGCCCCCACAATGAGCAGTTCTTC; CDR3aa: CASSLGRGPHNEQFF
abundance: NA; j_gene: TRBJ1-5; d_gene: NA; v_gene: TRBV18; CDR3nt: TGTGCCAGCTCACCCCCGGGGATCCCGCGGGGCAATCAGCCCCAGCATTTT; CDR3aa: CASSPPGIPRGNQPQHF
abundance: NA; j_gene: TRBJ1-1; d_gene: NA; v_gene: TRBV27; CDR3nt: TGTGCCAGCAGTTTACCCGGACAAATGAACACTGAAGCTTTCTTT; CDR3aa: CASSLPGQMNTEAFF
abundance: NA; j_gene: TRBJ1-2; d_gene: NA; v_gene: TRBV28; CDR3nt: TGTGCCAGCAGACCCAGCTATGGCTACACCTTC; CDR3aa: CASRPSYGYTF
abundance: NA; j_gene: TRBJ2-7; d_gene: NA; v_gene: TRBV9; CDR3nt: TGTGCCAGCAGCGCGGACAGCTCCTCCTACGAGCAGTACTTC; CDR3aa: CASSADSSSYEQYF
abundance: NA; j_gene: TRBJ2-2; d_gene: NA; v_gene: TRBV5-4; CDR3nt: TGTGCCAGCAGCTTGAGGGGTAACACCGGGGAGCTGTTTTTT; CDR3aa: CASSLRGNTGELFF
abundance: NA; j_gene: TRBJ1-1; d_gene: NA; v_gene: TRBV10-3; CDR3nt: TGTGCCATCAGAAGTACAGGGACCCCTGAAGCTTTCTTT; CDR3aa: CAIRSTGTPEAFF
abundance: few; j_gene: TRBJ1-2; d_gene: NA; v_gene: TRBV7-9; CDR3nt: TGTGCCGCTCGGGGCGCAAGCAACTATGGCTACACCTTC; CDR3aa: CAARGASNYGYTF
abundance: NA; j_gene: TRBJ2-2; d_gene: NA; v_gene: TRBV7-2; CDR3nt: TGTGCCAGCAGCTTAGCGGGGGCCCCCCCCGGGGAGCTGTTTTTT; CDR3aa: CASSLAGAPPGELFF
abundance: NA; j_gene: TRBJ1-1; d_gene: NA; v_gene: TRBV6-5; CDR3nt: TGTGCCAGCAGTTCCCGGGGCCGGGGGAACACTGAAGCTTTCTTT; CDR3aa: CASSSRGRGNTEAFF
abundance: NA; j_gene: TRBJ1-2; d_gene: NA; v_gene: TRBV10-3; CDR3nt: TGTGCCATCAGTGAGTCGGTGGGTTTTGGGAACTATGGCTACACCTTC; CDR3aa: CAISESVGFGNYGYTF
abundance: NA; j_gene: TRBJ1-3; d_gene: NA; v_gene: TRBV29-1; CDR3nt: TGCAGCGTTGATGGTGGGGCACAAGGAAACACCATATATTTT; CDR3aa: CSVDGGAQGNTIYF
abundance: NA; j_gene: TRBJ1-2; d_gene: TRBD1; v_gene: TRBV7-8; CDR3nt: TGTGCCAGCAGCTTTACAGGGGGGGATGGCTACACCTTC; CDR3aa: CASSFTGGDGYTF
abundance: NA; j_gene: TRBJ1-6; d_gene: NA; v_gene: TRBV14; CDR3nt: TGTGCCAGCAGCCAAAACAGGGATTCACCCCTCCACTTT; CDR3aa: CASSQNRDSPLHF
abundance: NA; j_gene: TRBJ2-7; d_gene: TRBD1; v_gene: TRBV7-9; CDR3nt: TGTGCCAGCAGGTCGGGACAGGGGATTTCCTACGAGCAGTACTTC; CDR3aa: CASRSGQGISYEQYF
abundance: NA; j_gene: TRBJ2-3; d_gene: NA; v_gene: TRBV6-1; CDR3nt: TGTGCCAGCAGTTGGGCCAGCACAGATACGCAGTATTTT; CDR3aa: CASSWASTDTQYF
abundance: NA; j_gene: TRBJ1-2; d_gene: NA; v_gene: TRBV2; CDR3nt: TGTGCCAGCAGTGAACTTCTCCAACCGGATGGCTACACCTTC; CDR3aa: CASSELLQPDGYTF
abundance: NA; j_gene: TRBJ2-2; d_gene: TRBD1; v_gene: TRBV11-2; CDR3nt: TGTGCCAGCAGCTCGGGACAGGGGATCGGGGAGCTGTTTTTT; CDR3aa: CASSSGQGIGELFF
abundance: NA; j_gene: TRBJ2-7; d_gene: NA; v_gene: TRBV6-6; CDR3nt: TGTGCCAGCACCCACAGGGCCACCTACGAGCAGTACTTC; CDR3aa: CASTHRATYEQYF
abundance: NA; j_gene: TRBJ2-1; d_gene: NA; v_gene: TRBV27; CDR3nt: TGTGCCAGCAGTTGGGCAGGGGCGAAGAATGAGCAGTTCTTC; CDR3aa: CASSWAGAKNEQFF
abundance: NA; j_gene: TRBJ1-5; d_gene: NA; v_gene: TRBV7-9; CDR3nt: TGTGCCAGCAGCTTAGAGTCCCCGGCTCGCAATCAGCCCCAGCATTTT; CDR3aa: CASSLESPARNQPQHF
abundance: once; j_gene: TRBJ1-3; d_gene: NA; v_gene: TRBV6-5; CDR3nt: TGTGCCAGCAGTCCCCCTGCCCGCTCTGGAAACACCATATATTTT; CDR3aa: CASSPPARSGNTIYF
abundance: few; j_gene: TRBJ2-3; d_gene: NA; v_gene: TRBV6-4; CDR3nt: TGTGCCAGCAGCTCAGGGGCCACAGATACGCAGTATTTT; CDR3aa: CASSSGATDTQYF
abundance: NA; j_gene: TRBJ2-5; d_gene: TRBD2; v_gene: TRBV10-1; CDR3nt: TGCGCCAGCAGTGCCGGGGGAGGGCGGAGGGACGAGACCCAGTACTTC; CDR3aa: CASSAGGGRRDETQYF
abundance: NA; j_gene: TRBJ1-1; d_gene: NA; v_gene: TRBV4-2; CDR3nt: TGTGCCAGCAGCCAAACGGACACCGGCACTGAAGCTTTCTTT; CDR3aa: CASSQTDTGTEAFF
abundance: NA; j_gene: TRBJ1-1; d_gene: TRBD1; v_gene: TRBV11-2; CDR3nt: TGTGCCAGCACCTGGGACAGAACTTACACTGAAGCTTTCTTT; CDR3aa: CASTWDRTYTEAFF
abundance: NA; j_gene: TRBJ2-7; d_gene: NA; v_gene: TRBV11-3; CDR3nt: TGTGCCAGCAGCCAGGGGTCCGCCTACGAGCAGTACTTC; CDR3aa: CASSQGSAYEQYF
abundance: NA; j_gene: TRBJ2-7; d_gene: TRBD1; v_gene: TRBV7-2; CDR3nt: TGTGCCAGCAGCTTCCCCGGGACAGGCCAAAACTACGAGCAGTACTTC; CDR3aa: CASSFPGTGQNYEQYF
abundance: NA; j_gene: TRBJ1-2; d_gene: TRBD1; v_gene: TRBV6-5; CDR3nt: TGTGCCAGCAGTTACTCGGGGACAGGGCAAGATGGCTACACCTTC; CDR3aa: CASSYSGTGQDGYTF